This T cell receptor beta chain emerged from a study of blood T cell repertoires in COVID-19. Background on the study: Nucleic acid was either cDNA or gDNA, and it came from T cells, B-cell-depleted T cells, or PBMCs.

With 4 bases clipped from V and 1 base from J, the junction kept 4 bases outside the gene matches. Germline lookup yields CDR1 SQVTM and CDR2 ANQGSEA. There are 14 residues in the CDR3. On this clone: The sample holds other DNA sequences that translate to the same CDR3.

Repertoires were generated with immunoSEQ multiplex PCR, while TCRdb's copy carries only in-frame clones and drops some. The sample records 300,000 to 350,000 clones, 80% to 90% being singletons. This clonotype was obtained from a woman aged 40 to 50 with acute COVID-19. The rearrangement joins TRBV29-1 to TRBJ1-3; 7 nucleotides match TRBD1. The sequenced material came from PBMCs or T cells enriched from blood (not recorded which). CDR3 in DNA: TGCAGCGTTGGACAGGGCGGTTCTGGAAACACCATATATTTT. This sequence encodes CSVGQGGSGNTIYF.